This TCR beta chain was retrieved from a study of cytomegalovirus exposure and HLA in healthy donors. Study overall: From approximately 170 million T cells, an earlier analysis saw approximately 120 million unique TCR beta sequences.

The CDR3 is 14 residues long. With 8 bases removed from V and 4 bases from J, the gap between germline ends came to 17 bases. The germline gives CDR1 MNHEY, CDR2 SMNVEV (reference sequence). Study results and caveats: Several of the most significant clusters appeared linked to common viral pathogens, based on a later analysis.

The PCR ran on 60 Vbeta and 13 Jbeta primers. Sequenced by immunoSEQ multiplex PCR; TCRdb stores in-frame clones only, minus some. Of 84,000 or so clones in the sample, under 80% were seen once. Notes on this clone: The antigen is unknown.

The sample was PBMCs. The chain links TRBV27 to TRBJ1-2; weak D call: TRBD1 (6 bases). The sequence came from a boy aged 5 to 17 in good health and CMV-seronegative. CDR3 coding DNA: TGTGCCAGCGCGGGAGGGGGGACCCCCTATGGCTACACCTTC. Its protein is CASAGGGTPYGYTF.